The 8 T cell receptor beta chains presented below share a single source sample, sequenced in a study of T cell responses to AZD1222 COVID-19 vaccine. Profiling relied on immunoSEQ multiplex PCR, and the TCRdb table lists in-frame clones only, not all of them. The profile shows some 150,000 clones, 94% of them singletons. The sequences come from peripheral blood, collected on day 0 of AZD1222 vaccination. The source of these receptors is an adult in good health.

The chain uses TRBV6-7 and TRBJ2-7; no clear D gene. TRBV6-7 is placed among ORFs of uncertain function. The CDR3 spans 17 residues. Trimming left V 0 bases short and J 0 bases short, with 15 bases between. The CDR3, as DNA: TGTGCCAGCAGTTACTCTCGGGCAGGATTAAGCTCCTACGAGCAGTACGTC. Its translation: CASSYSRAGLSSYEQYV.

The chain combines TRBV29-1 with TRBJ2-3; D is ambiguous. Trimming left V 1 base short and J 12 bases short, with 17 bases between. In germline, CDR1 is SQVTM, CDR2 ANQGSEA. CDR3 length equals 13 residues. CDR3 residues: CSVEAATPSRQYF. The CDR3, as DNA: TGCAGCGTTGAAGCGGCCACCCCGTCAAGACAGTATTTT.

DNA for the CDR3: TGCAGCGTTGAAACGGCTAGCGGCTATGAGCAGTTCTTC. Translation: CSVETASGYEQFF. The chain employs TRBV29-1 and TRBJ2-1, with 7 bases identical to TRBD2. This CDR3 is 13 amino acids long. CDR1 SQVTM and CDR2 ANQGSEA come from the germline V gene. V trimming: 2 bases; J trimming: 8 bases; junction bases outside the gene matches: 6.

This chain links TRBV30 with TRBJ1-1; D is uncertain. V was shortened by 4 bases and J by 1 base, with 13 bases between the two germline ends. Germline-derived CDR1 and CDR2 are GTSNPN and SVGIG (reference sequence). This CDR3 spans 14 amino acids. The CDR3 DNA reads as TGTGCCTGGACCCAAATCTTATGGAACACTGAAGCTTTCTTT. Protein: CAWTQILWNTEAFF.

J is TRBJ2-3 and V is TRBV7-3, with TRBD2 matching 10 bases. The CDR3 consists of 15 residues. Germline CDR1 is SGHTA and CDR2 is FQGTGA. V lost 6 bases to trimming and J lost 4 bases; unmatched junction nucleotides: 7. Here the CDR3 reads CASSLAGAVADTQYF. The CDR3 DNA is TGTGCCAGCAGTCTAGCGGGAGCGGTGGCAGATACGCAGTATTTT.

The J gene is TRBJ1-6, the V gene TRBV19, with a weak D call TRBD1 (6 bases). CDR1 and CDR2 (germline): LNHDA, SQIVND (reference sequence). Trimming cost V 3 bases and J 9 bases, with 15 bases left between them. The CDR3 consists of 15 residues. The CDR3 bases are TGTGCCAGTAGTATGTCAGGGGAATTGGGTTCACCCCTCCACTTT. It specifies CASSMSGELGSPLHF.

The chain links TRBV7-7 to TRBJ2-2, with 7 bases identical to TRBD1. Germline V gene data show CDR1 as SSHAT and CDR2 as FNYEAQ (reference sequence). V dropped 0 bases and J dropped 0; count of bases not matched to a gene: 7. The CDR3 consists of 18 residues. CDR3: CASSLALLTGSNTGELFF. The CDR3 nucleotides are TGTGCCAGCAGCTTAGCCTTATTGACAGGGTCGAACACCGGGGAGCTGTTTTTT. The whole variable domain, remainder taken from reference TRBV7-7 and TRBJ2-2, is GAGVSQSPRYKVTKRGQDVTLRCDPISSHATLYWYQQALGQGPEFLTYFNYEAQPDKSGLPSDRFSAERPEGSISTLTIQRTEQRDSAMYRCASSLALLTGSNTGELFFGEGSRLTVL.

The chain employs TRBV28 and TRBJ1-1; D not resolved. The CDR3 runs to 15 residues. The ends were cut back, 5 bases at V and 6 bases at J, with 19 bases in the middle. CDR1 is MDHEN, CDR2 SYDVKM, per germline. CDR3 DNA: TGTGCCAGCAGTAACCTAGGACGGGAACGGGCTGAAGCTTTCTTT. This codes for CASSNLGRERAEAFF. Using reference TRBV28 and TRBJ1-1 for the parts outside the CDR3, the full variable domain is DVKVTQSSRYLVKRTGEKVFLECVQDMDHENMFWYRQDPGLGLRLIYFSYDVKMKEKGDIPEGYSVSREKKERFSLILESASTNQTSMYLCASSNLGRERAEAFFGQGTRLTVV.